The sequence of this T cell receptor beta chain was determined in a study of blood T cells in healthy people across ages. Study overall: Capture via template switching afforded approximately one barcoded beta molecule per two T cells.

This clonotype was seen once. Each sample yielded at least 6 million isolated PBMCs. A second PCR of roughly 7 to 11 cycles used a sample-barcoded 5' primer and a J-beta primer mix. TCRdb recomputed calls from the 5' RACE reads with MiXCR, one row per CDR3 protein. The sample contains hundreds of thousands of distinct CDR3 sequences, about 50% of which appear only once. This clonotype was obtained from a woman of 80 years or more in good health. Material for sequencing was blood.

CDR3: CASRTRDRIAKNIQYF. In DNA, the CDR3 is TGTGCCAGCAGGACTCGGGACAGGATAGCCAAAAACATTCAGTACTTC. The chain has TRBV28 and TRBJ2-4; 8 bases line up with TRBD1. With V trimmed by 6 bases and J by 0 bases, 7 bases remained unmatched. The germline CDR1 and CDR2 sequences are MDHEN and SYDVKM. This CDR3 has 16 residues.